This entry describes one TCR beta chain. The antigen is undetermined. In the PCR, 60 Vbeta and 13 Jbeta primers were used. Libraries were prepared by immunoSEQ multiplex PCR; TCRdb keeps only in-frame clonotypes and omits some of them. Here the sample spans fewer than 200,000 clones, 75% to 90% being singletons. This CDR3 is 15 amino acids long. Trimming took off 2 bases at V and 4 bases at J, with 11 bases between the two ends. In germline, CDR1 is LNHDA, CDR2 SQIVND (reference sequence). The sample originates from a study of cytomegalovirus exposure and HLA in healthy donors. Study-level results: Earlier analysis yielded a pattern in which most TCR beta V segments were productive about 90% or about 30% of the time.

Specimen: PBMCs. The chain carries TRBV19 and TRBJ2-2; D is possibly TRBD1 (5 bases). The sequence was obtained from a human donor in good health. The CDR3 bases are TGTGCCAGTAGTATACCTCAAGGGGCCACCGGGGAGCTGTTTTTT. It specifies CASSIPQGATGELFF.